Presented here are 14 T cell receptor beta chains from one specimen sequenced in a study of control samples from healthy donors and cancer patients. Method: immunoSEQ multiplex PCR; TCRdb's copy keeps in-frame clones and lacks some. The sample gives 150,000 to 200,000 clones, 80% to 95% of which show up once; 2% to 2.5% is in the top ten. What was sequenced was blood. The receptors were gathered from a woman aged 35 to 49 in good health.

V usage is TRBV10-1 and J usage is TRBJ1-5, with a weak D call TRBD1 (5 bases). Germline CDR1 WNHNN, CDR2 SYGVQD (reference sequence). The CDR3 runs to 15 residues. V was trimmed by 6 bases and J by 3 bases, leaving 15 bases between them. CDR3 DNA sequence: TGCGCCAGCAGAAAAATACGACAGCCCAATCAGCCCCAGCATTTT. It is translated as CASRKIRQPNQPQHF.

This sequence joins TRBV5-6 and TRBJ2-3; D not certain. The CDR3 length is 14 residues. Germline CDR1 and CDR2: SGHDT and YYEEEE. Deletions cut 9 bases from V and 4 bases from J, with 18 bases between. The CDR3 reads CATAPALVPDTQYF. The CDR3 DNA reads TGTGCCACCGCGCCAGCTCTAGTCCCAGATACGCAGTATTTT.

The chain is built from TRBV6-1 and TRBJ1-2, with TRBD1 as a possible D gene (5 bases). CDR1 is MNHNS and CDR2 is SASEGT in the germline V gene. The CDR3 length is 12 residues. V dropped 2 bases and J dropped 10 bases, with 11 bases sitting between them. The CDR3 reads CASSETGRLYTF. The CDR3 bases are TGTGCCAGCAGTGAAACGGGACGACTCTACACCTTC.

The chain has TRBV27 and TRBJ1-1, with D possibly being TRBD1 (6 bases). V lost 3 bases and J 5 bases, leaving 16 bases between the germline ends. The germline V gene has CDR1 MNHEY and CDR2 SMNVEV (reference sequence). This CDR3 is built from 15 residues. The CDR3 region is CASSFYTGRGTEAFF. The CDR3 DNA is TGTGCCAGCAGTTTTTATACAGGGCGGGGGACTGAAGCTTTCTTT.

The V gene is TRBV19, the J gene TRBJ2-7; possibly TRBD1 or TRBD2 for D (6 bases each). The V gene lost 1 base and the J gene lost 5 bases, with 12 bases spanning the gap. The CDR3 has 14 residues. Germline V gives CDR1 LNHDA, CDR2 SQIVND (reference sequence). The CDR3 coding sequence is TGTGCCAGTAGTATAGGGACAGCGGGCAACGAGCAGTACTTC. Its protein product is CASSIGTAGNEQYF.

The chain couples TRBV2 to TRBJ2-7, with D hard to call. Per germline, CDR1 SNHLY and CDR2 FYNNEI. This CDR3 spans 14 amino acids. Trimming pared 8 bases from V and 6 bases from J, leaving 20 bases between. For the CDR3, the DNA is TGTGCCAGCGATTTAGGTGGAGTCACCCGCGAGCAGTACTTC. As protein: CASDLGGVTREQYF.

This chain links TRBV19 with TRBJ1-2; D remains unclear. CDR1 is LNHDA, CDR2 SQIVND, per germline (reference sequence). The CDR3 sequence is 15 residues long. V shed 2 bases and J shed 8 bases, with 18 bases lying between them. The CDR3 region is CASSIYGVYYQGYTF. The DNA of the CDR3 is TGTGCCAGTAGTATATACGGTGTATATTATCAAGGCTACACCTTC. The entire variable domain, with the rest obtained from reference TRBV19 and TRBJ1-2, is as follows: DGGITQSPKYLFRKEGQNVTLSCEQNLNHDAMYWYRQDPGQGLRLIYYSQIVNDFQKGDIAEGYSVSREKKESFPLTVTSAQKNPTAFYLCASSIYGVYYQGYTFGSGTRLTVV.

The J gene is TRBJ1-4, the V gene TRBV6-1; weak D call: TRBD1 (6 bases). The V gene's germline CDR1 is MNHNS and CDR2 SASEGT. Trimming took off 1 base at V and 7 bases at J, with 13 bases between the two ends. The CDR3 is 15 residues long. In DNA, the CDR3 is TGTGCCAGCAGTGAAGGGGGGGCGCGGAGTGAAAAACTGTTTTTT. This sequence encodes CASSEGGARSEKLFF.

CDR3 in amino acids: CASKRLAGVIEQFF. The CDR3 region has the DNA TGTGCCAGCAAAAGGCTAGCGGGGGTGATTGAGCAGTTCTTC. The rearrangement joins TRBV28 to TRBJ2-1, with 10 bases lining up with TRBD2. This CDR3 has 14 amino acids. Per the germline V gene, CDR1 is MDHEN and CDR2 is SYDVKM. V trimming: 7 bases; J trimming: 9 bases; junction bases outside the gene matches: 9. Filled out from reference TRBV28 and TRBJ2-1, the complete variable domain reads DVKVTQSSRYLVKRTGEKVFLECVQDMDHENMFWYRQDPGLGLRLIYFSYDVKMKEKGDIPEGYSVSREKKERFSLILESASTNQTSMYLCASKRLAGVIEQFFGPGTRLTVL.

As DNA, the CDR3 is TGTGCCAGCAGCGTATCACCCGAGGACTATGGCTACACCTTC. This encodes CASSVSPEDYGYTF. The chain joins TRBV9 to TRBJ1-2; no definite D call. This CDR3 spans 14 amino acids. V lost 1 base, J lost 3 bases, and 10 bases lay in between. Germline loops: CDR1 SGDLS, CDR2 YYNGEE.

A remark on this clone: The same CDR3 also results from other DNA sequences found in this sample. The V and J genes are TRBV10-3 and TRBJ2-7, with 7 bases matching TRBD2. The ends lost 3 bases at V and 3 bases at J; junction bases unmatched: 2. This CDR3 has 13 residues. CDR1 and CDR2 from the germline V gene are ENHRY and SYGVKD. The CDR3 coding sequence is TGTGCCATCAGTGAAGCGGGGTTCTACGAGCAGTACTTC. Encoded protein: CAISEAGFYEQYF.

The chain uses TRBV5-1 and TRBJ1-1, with D possibly being TRBD1 (5 bases). The CDR3 covers 14 residues. The ends were cut back, 0 bases at V and 1 base at J, with 7 bases in the middle. Germline V CDR1 and CDR2: SGHRS, YFSETQ. In DNA form, the CDR3 reads TGCGCCAGCAGCTTGGTGGGGGAGAACACTGAAGCTTTCTTT. The encoded protein is CASSLVGENTEAFF. Looking up the rest from reference TRBV5-1 and TRBJ1-1 gives the full variable domain: KAGVTQTPRYLIKTRGQQVTLSCSPISGHRSVSWYQQTPGQGLQFLFEYFSETQRNKGNFPGRFSGRQFSNSRSEMNVSTLELGDSALYLCASSLVGENTEAFFGQGTRLTVV.

The DNA for the CDR3 is TGTGCCGGGGGCCGGACAGGGTTAGCGTACACTGAAGCTTTCTTT. It is translated as CAGGRTGLAYTEAFF. V and J are TRBV28 and TRBJ1-1; 8 bases fit TRBD1. Germline lookup yields CDR1 MDHEN and CDR2 SYDVKM. This CDR3 contains 15 residues. J was trimmed by 3 bases and V by 11 bases; bases with no gene match: 14. Looking up the rest from reference TRBV28 and TRBJ1-1 gives the full variable domain: DVKVTQSSRYLVKRTGEKVFLECVQDMDHENMFWYRQDPGLGLRLIYFSYDVKMKEKGDIPEGYSVSREKKERFSLILESASTNQTSMYLCAGGRTGLAYTEAFFGQGTRLTVV.

V is TRBV5-8 and J is TRBJ1-5; D not certain. Germline values: CDR1 SGHTS, CDR2 YDEGEE. CDR3 size: 13 residues. Trimming removed 2 bases at V and 1 base at J, with 4 bases between. The CDR3 is CASSFLSNQPQHF. CDR3 nucleotide sequence: TGTGCCAGCAGCTTCCTAAGCAATCAGCCCCAGCATTTT. Supplemented by reference TRBV5-8 and TRBJ1-5, the full variable domain reads EAGVTQSPTHLIKTRGQQATLRCSPISGHTSVYWYQQALGLGLQFLLWYDEGEERNRGNFPPRFSGRQFPNYSSELNVNALELEDSALYLCASSFLSNQPQHFGDGTRLSIL.